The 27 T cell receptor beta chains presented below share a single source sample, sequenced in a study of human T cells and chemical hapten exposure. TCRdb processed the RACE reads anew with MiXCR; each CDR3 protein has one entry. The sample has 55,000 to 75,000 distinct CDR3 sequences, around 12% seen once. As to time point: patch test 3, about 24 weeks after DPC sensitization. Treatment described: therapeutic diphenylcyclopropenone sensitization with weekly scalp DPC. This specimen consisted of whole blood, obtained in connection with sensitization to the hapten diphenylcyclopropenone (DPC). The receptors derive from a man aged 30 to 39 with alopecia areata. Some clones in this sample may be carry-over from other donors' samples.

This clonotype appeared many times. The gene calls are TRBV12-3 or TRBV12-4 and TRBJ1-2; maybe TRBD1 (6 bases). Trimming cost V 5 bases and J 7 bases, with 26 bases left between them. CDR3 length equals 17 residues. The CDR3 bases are TGTGCCAGCAGTCTGGGTCGGAGGGACGGCGGAGGGGGTGGCTACACCTTC. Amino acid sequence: CASSLGRRDGGGGGYTF.

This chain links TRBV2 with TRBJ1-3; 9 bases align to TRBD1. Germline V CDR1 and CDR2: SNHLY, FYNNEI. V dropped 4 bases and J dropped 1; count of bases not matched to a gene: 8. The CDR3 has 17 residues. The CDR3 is CASSGGQGRESGNTIYF. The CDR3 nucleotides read TGTGCCAGCAGTGGCGGACAGGGGAGAGAATCTGGAAACACCATATATTTT.

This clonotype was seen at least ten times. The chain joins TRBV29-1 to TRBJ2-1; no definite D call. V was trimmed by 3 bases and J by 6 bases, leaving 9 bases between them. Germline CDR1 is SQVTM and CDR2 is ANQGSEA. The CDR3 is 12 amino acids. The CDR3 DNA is TGCAGCGTTGACGGTCAAATCAATGAGCAGTTCTTC. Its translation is CSVDGQINEQFF.

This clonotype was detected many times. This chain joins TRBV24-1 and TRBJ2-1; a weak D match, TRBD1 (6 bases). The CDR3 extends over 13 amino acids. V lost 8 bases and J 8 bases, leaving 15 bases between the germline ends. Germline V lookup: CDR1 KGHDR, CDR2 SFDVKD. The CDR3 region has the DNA TGTGCCACCAAGGGAAGGGGGTCGGATGAGCAGTTCTTC. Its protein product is CATKGRGSDEQFF.

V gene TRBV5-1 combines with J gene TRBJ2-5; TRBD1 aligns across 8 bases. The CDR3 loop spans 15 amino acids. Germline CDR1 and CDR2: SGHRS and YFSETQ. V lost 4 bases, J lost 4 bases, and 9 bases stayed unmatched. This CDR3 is CASSRSSDRAETQYF. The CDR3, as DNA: TGCGCCAGCAGCCGCTCCTCGGACAGGGCAGAGACCCAGTACTTC.

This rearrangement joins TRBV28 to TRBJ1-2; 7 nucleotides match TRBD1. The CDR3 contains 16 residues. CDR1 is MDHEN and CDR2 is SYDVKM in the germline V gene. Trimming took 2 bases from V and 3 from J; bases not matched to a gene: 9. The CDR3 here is CASSLDRAFVYYGYTF. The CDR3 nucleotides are TGTGCCAGCAGTTTAGACAGGGCATTTGTCTACTATGGCTACACCTTC.

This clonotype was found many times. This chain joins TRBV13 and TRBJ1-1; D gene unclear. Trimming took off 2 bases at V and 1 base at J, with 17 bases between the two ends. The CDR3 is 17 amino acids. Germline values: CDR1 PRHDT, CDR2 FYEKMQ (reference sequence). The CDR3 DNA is TGTGCCAGCAGCTTATTGGTCTTAACCAAACAGAACACTGAAGCTTTCTTT. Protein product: CASSLLVLTKQNTEAFF.

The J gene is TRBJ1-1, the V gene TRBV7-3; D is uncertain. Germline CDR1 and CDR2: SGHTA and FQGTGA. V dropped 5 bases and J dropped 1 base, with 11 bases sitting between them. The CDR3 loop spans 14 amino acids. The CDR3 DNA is TGTGCCAGCAGCCCGCAAGGGCAGAACACTGAAGCTTTCTTT. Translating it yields CASSPQGQNTEAFF. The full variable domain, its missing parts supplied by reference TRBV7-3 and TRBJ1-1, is GAGVSQTPSNKVTEKGKYVELRCDPISGHTALYWYRQSLGQGPEFLIYFQGTGAADDSGLPNDRFFAVRPEGSVSTLKIQRTERGDSAVYLCASSPQGQNTEAFFGQGTRLTVV.

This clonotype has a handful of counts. The CDR3 DNA reads as TGCAGCGTTGAGCAACCAGGGAGGAACGAGCAGTACTTC. Translation: CSVEQPGRNEQYF. The V and J genes are TRBV29-1 and TRBJ2-7; possibly TRBD2 for D (6 bases). Germline V gene data show CDR1 as SQVTM and CDR2 as ANQGSEA. The V and J ends lost 3 bases and 5 bases respectively, with 14 bases between them. The length of the CDR3 is 13 residues.

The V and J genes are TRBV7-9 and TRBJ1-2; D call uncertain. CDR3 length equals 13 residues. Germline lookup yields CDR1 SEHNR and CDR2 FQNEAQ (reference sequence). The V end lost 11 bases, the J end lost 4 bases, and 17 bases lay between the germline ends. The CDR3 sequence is CAVAGGISYGYTF. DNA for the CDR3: TGTGCCGTGGCGGGCGGGATATCCTATGGCTACACCTTC.

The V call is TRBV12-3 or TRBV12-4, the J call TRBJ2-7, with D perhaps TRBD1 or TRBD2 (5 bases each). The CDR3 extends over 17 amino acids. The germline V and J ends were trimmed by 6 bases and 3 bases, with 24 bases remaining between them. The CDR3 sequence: CASSIKQLGAPNYEQYF. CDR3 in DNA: TGTGCCAGCAGCATAAAGCAACTCGGGGCGCCCAACTACGAGCAGTACTTC.

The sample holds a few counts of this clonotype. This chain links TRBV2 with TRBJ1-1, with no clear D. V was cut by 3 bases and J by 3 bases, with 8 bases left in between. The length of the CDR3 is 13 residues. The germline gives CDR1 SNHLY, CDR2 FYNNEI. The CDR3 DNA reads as TGTGCCAGCAGTGACAGCGCCTACACTGAAGCTTTCTTT. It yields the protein CASSDSAYTEAFF. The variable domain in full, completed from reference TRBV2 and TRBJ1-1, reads EPEVTQTPSHQVTQMGQEVILRCVPISNHLYFYWYRQILGQKVEFLVSFYNNEISEKSEIFDDQFSVERPDGSNFTLKIRSTKLEDSAMYFCASSDSAYTEAFFGQGTRLTVV.

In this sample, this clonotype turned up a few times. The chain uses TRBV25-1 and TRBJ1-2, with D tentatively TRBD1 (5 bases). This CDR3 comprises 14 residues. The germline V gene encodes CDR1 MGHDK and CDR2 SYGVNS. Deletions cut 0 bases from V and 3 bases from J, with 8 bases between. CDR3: CASSEYGGDYGYTF. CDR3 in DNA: TGTGCCAGCAGTGAATATGGGGGGGACTATGGCTACACCTTC.

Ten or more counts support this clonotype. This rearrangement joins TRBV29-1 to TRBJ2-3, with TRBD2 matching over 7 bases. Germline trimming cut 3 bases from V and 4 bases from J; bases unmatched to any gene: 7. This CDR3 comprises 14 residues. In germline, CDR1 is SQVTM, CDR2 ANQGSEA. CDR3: CSVEYKRGADTQYF. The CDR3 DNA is TGCAGCGTTGAGTATAAGCGGGGAGCAGATACGCAGTATTTT.

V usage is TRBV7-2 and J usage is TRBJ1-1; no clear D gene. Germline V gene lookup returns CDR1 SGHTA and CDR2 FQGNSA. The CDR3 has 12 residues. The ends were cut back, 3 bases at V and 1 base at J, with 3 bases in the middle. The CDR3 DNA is TGTGCCAGCAGCTTCAGGAACACTGAAGCTTTCTTT. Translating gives CASSFRNTEAFF.

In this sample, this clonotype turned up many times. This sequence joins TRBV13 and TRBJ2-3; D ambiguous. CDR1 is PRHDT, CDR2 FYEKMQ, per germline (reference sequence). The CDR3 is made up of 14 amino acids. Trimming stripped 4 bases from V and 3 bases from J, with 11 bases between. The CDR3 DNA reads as TGTGCCAGCAGCTACGTCTCGCGTACAGATACGCAGTATTTT. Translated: CASSYVSRTDTQYF. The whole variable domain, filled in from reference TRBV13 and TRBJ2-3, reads AAGVIQSPRHLIKEKRETATLKCYPIPRHDTVYWYQQGPGQDPQFLISFYEKMQSDKGSIPDRFSAQQFSDYHSELNMSSLELGDSALYFCASSYVSRTDTQYFGPGTRLTVL.

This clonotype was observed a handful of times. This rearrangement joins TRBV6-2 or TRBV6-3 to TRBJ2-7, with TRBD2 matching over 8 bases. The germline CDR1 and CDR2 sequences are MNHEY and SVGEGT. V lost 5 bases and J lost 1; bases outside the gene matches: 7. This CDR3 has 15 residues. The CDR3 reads CASSPRLALSYEQYF. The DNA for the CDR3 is TGTGCCAGCAGTCCCCGACTAGCGTTGTCCTACGAGCAGTACTTC.

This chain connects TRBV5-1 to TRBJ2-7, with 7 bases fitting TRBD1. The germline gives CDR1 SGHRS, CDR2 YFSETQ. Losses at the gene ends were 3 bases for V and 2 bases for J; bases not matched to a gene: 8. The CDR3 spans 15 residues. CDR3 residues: CASSWQDRQTYEQYF. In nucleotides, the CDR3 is TGCGCCAGCAGCTGGCAGGACAGGCAAACCTACGAGCAGTACTTC.

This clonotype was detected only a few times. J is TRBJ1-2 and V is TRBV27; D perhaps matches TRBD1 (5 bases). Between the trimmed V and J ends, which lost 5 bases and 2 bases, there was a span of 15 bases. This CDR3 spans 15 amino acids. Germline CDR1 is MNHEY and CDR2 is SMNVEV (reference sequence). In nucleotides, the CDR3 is TGTGCCAGCAGTAGGGGAGCGGCGGCGAACTATGGCTACACCTTC. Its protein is CASSRGAAANYGYTF.

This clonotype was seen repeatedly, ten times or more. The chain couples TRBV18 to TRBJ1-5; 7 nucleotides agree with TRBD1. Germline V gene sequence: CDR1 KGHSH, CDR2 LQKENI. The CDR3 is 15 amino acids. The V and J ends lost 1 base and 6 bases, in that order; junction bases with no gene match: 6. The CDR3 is CASSPLGGAGQPQHF. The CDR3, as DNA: TGTGCCAGCTCACCACTAGGGGGCGCGGGTCAGCCCCAGCATTTT.

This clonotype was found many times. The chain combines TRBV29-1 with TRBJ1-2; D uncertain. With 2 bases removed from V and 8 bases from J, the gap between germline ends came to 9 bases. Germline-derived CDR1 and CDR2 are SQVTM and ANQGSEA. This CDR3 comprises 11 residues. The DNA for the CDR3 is TGCAGCGTTGAAACAAGGCTGGGCTACACCTTC. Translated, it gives CSVETRLGYTF. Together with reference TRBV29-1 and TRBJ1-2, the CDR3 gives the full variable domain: SAVISQKPSRDICQRGTSLTIQCQVDSQVTMMFWYRQQPGQSLTLIATANQGSEATYESGFVIDKFPISRPNLTFSTLTVSNMSPEDSSIYLCSVETRLGYTFGSGTRLTVV.

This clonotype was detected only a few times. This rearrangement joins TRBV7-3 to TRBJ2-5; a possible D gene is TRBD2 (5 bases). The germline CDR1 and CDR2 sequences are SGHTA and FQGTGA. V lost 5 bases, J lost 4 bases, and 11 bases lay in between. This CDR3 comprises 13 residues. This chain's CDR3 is CASSPGVGETQYF. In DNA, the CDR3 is TGTGCCAGCAGCCCCGGGGTAGGAGAGACCCAGTACTTC.

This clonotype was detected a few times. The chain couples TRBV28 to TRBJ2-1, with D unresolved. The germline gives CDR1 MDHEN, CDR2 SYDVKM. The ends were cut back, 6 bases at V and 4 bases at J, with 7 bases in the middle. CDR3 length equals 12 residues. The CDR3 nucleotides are TGTGCCAGCAGCTCGGAATACAATGAGCAGTTCTTC. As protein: CASSSEYNEQFF.

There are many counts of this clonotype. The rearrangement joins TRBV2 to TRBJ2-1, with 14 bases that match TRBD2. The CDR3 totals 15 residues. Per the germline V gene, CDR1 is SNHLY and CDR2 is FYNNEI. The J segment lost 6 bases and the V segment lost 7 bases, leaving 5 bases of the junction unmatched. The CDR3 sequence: CASTPGLAGVNEQFF. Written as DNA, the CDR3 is TGTGCCAGCACTCCGGGACTAGCGGGAGTCAATGAGCAGTTCTTC.

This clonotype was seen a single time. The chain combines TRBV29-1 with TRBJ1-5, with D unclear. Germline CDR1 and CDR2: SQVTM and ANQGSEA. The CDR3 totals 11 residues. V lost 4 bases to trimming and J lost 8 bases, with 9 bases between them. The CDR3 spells CSVGGDKPQHF. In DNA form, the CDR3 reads TGCAGCGTTGGTGGAGATAAGCCCCAGCATTTT.

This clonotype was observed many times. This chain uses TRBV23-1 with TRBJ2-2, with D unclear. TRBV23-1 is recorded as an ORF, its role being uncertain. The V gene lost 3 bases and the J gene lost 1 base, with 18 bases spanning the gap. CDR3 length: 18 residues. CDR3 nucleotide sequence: TGCGCCAGCAGTCATTTGGGTGGCGTGCGGAAGAACACCGGGGAGCTGTTTTTT. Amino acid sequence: CASSHLGGVRKNTGELFF.

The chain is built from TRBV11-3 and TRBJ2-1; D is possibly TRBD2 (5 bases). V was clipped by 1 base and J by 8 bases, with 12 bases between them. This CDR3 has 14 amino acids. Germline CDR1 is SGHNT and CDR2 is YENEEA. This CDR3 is CASSLVSSGYEQFF. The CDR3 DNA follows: TGTGCCAGCAGCTTAGTAAGTTCGGGGTATGAGCAGTTCTTC.